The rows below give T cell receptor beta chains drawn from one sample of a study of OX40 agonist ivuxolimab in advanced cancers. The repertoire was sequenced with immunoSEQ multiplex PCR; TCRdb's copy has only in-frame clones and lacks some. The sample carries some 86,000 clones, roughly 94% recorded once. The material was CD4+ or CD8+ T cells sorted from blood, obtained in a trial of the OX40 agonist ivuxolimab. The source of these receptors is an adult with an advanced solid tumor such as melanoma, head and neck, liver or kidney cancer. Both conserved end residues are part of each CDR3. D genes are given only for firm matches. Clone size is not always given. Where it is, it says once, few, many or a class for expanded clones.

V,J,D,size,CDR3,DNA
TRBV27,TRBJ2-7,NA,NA,CASSLSQHPSYEQYF,TGTGCCAGCAGTTTATCCCAACACCCCTCCTACGAGCAGTACTTC
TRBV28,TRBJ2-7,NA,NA,CASSFVSGPSYEQYF,TGTGCCAGCAGTTTTGTGAGCGGCCCCTCCTACGAGCAGTACTTC
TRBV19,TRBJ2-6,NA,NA,CASGYRGGANVLTF,TGTGCCAGTGGGTACCGTGGTGGGGCCAACGTCCTGACTTTC
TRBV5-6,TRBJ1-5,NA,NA,CASSVGSQPQHF,TGTGCCAGCAGCGTGGGGAGTCAGCCCCAGCATTTT
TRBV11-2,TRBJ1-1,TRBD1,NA,CASSIRDRGDTEAFF,TGTGCCAGCAGCATCCGGGACAGGGGGGACACTGAAGCTTTCTTT
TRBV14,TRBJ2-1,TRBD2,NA,CASSQLAEEQFF,TGTGCCAGCAGCCAACTAGCGGAGGAGCAGTTCTTC
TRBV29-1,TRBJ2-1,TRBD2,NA,CSVSGLAGATYNEQFF,TGCAGCGTCTCGGGACTAGCGGGGGCCACCTACAATGAGCAGTTCTTC
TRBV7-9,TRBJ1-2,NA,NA,CASSDASVDYGYTF,TGTGCCAGCAGCGATGCGTCCGTTGACTATGGCTACACCTTC
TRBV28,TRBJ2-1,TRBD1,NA,CASSWTGTGVYNEQFF,TGTGCCAGCAGCTGGACCGGGACAGGGGTGTACAATGAGCAGTTCTTC
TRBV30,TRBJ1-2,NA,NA,CAWSGARFGYGYTF,TGTGCCTGGAGTGGGGCCAGATTCGGCTATGGCTACACCTTC
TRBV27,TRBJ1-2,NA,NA,CASSLGADYGYTF,TGTGCCAGCAGTTTAGGAGCTGACTATGGCTACACCTTC
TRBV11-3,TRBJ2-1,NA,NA,CASSETGRVYEQFF,TGTGCCAGCAGCGAGACAGGGAGGGTATATGAGCAGTTCTTC
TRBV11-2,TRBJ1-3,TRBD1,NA,CASSYGTGVGNTIYF,TGTGCCAGCAGCTACGGGACAGGGGTTGGAAACACCATATATTTT
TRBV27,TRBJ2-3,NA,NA,CASSHPGGADTQYF,TGTGCCAGCAGCCATCCTGGGGGCGCGGATACGCAGTATTTT
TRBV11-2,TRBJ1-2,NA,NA,CASSQIVDSHYGYTF,TGTGCCAGCAGCCAGATCGTAGACTCTCACTATGGCTACACCTTC
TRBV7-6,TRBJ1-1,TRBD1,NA,CASSRFPLDRGEAFF,TGTGCCAGCAGCCGCTTTCCCTTGGACAGGGGCGAAGCTTTCTTT
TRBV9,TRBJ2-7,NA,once,CASSPGTWSSYEQYF,TGTGCCAGCAGCCCCGGGACTTGGAGCTCCTACGAGCAGTACTTC
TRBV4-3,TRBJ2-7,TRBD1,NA,CASSQDRGQNEQYF,TGCGCCAGCAGCCAAGACAGGGGGCAAAACGAGCAGTACTTC
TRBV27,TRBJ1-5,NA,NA,CASSIMGSNQPQHF,TGTGCCAGCAGCATTATGGGGAGCAATCAGCCCCAGCATTTT
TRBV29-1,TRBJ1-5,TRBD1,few,CSVVGGEGPQHF,TGCAGCGTTGTAGGGGGCGAGGGGCCCCAGCATTTT
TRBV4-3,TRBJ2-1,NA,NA,CASSQDRRVSYNEQFF,TGCGCCAGCAGCCAAGACCGTCGGGTCTCCTACAATGAGCAGTTCTTC
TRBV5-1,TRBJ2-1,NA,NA,CASSLGLSGSTYNEQFF,TGCGCCAGCAGCTTGGGTCTTAGTGGGTCGACCTACAATGAGCAGTTCTTC
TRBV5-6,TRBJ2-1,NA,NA,CASSLEYNEQFF,TGTGCCAGCAGCTTGGAATACAATGAGCAGTTCTTC
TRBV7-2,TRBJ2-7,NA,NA,CASTPPASYEQYF,TGTGCCAGCACCCCCCCGGCTTCCTACGAGCAGTACTTC
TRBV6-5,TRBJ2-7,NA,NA,CASSYGGVTYEQYF,TGTGCCAGCAGTTACGGGGGTGTGACCTACGAGCAGTACTTC
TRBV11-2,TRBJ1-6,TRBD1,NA,CASSLEGYRGSGNNSPLHF,TGTGCCAGCAGCTTAGAGGGGTACAGGGGGTCTGGAAATAATTCACCCCTCCACTTT
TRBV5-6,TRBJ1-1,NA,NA,CASSFQGREAFF,TGTGCCAGCAGCTTCCAAGGCAGGGAAGCTTTCTTT
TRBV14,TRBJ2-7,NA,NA,CASSQEGGAYEQYF,TGTGCCAGCAGCCAAGAAGGGGGGGCCTACGAGCAGTACTTC
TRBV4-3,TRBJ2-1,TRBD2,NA,CASSQDLYVLAGGRNEQFF,TGCGCCAGCAGCCAAGATTTGTACGTGCTAGCGGGAGGGCGAAATGAGCAGTTCTTC
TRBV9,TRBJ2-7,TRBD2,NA,CASSVAPLAGGEQYF,TGTGCCAGCAGCGTAGCACCACTAGCGGGAGGCGAGCAGTACTTC
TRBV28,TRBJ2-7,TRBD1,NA,CASSWGTGSSYEQYF,TGTGCCAGCAGTTGGGGGACAGGGAGCTCCTACGAGCAGTACTTC
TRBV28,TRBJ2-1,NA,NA,CASSLTDYNEQFF,TGTGCCAGCAGTTTGACGGATTACAATGAGCAGTTCTTC
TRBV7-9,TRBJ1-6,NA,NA,CASSLGVSYNSPLHF,TGTGCCAGCAGCTTAGGGGTTTCCTATAATTCACCCCTCCACTTT
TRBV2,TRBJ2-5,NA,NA,CASSEGRETQYF,TGTGCCAGCAGTGAAGGCAGGGAGACCCAGTACTTC
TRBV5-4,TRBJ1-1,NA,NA,CASSTRDTEAFF,TGTGCCAGCAGCACCCGGGACACTGAAGCTTTCTTT
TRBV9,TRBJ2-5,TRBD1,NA,CASSADRVQETQYF,TGTGCCAGCAGCGCCGACAGGGTCCAAGAGACCCAGTACTTC
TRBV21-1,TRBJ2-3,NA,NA,CASTRGQGGKDTQYF,TGTGCCAGCACCAGAGGACAGGGGGGCAAAGATACGCAGTATTTT
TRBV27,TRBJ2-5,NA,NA,CASRTDGTPGGHTQYF,TGTGCCAGCAGGACCGACGGGACACCAGGGGGGCATACCCAGTACTTC
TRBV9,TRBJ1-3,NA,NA,CASTRGGSGNTIYF,TGTGCCAGCACTAGGGGGGGATCTGGAAACACCATATATTTT
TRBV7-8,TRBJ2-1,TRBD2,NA,CASSNAGGEVLREQFF,TGTGCCAGCAGCAATGCCGGGGGGGAGGTGTTACGTGAGCAGTTCTTC
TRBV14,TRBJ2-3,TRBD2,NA,CASSPQRGTREGAADTQYF,TGTGCCAGCAGCCCGCAACGAGGTACGCGGGAGGGAGCGGCAGATACGCAGTATTTT
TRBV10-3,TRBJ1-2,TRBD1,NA,CAIRPGGELGGYTF,TGTGCCATCAGGCCAGGGGGCGAGTTGGGTGGCTACACCTTC
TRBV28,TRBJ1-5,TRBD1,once,CASSPDREINQPQHF,TGTGCCAGCTCCCCGGACAGGGAAATCAATCAGCCCCAGCATTTT
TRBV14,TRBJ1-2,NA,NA,CASSPNIDRVYGYTF,TGTGCCAGCAGCCCGAATATCGACAGAGTCTATGGCTACACCTTC
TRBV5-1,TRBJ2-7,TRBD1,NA,CASSPGTGLGEQYF,TGCGCCAGCAGCCCCGGGACAGGTTTAGGGGAGCAGTACTTC
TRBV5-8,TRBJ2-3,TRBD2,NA,CASSFGTSGVGTHTDTQYF,TGTGCCAGCAGCTTCGGGACTAGCGGGGTCGGAACCCACACAGATACGCAGTATTTT
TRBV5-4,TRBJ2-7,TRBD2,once,CASSFSGRAREQYF,TGTGCCAGCAGCTTCAGCGGGAGGGCCCGGGAGCAGTACTTC
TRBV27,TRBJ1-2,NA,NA,CASSPPGSNYGYTF,TGTGCCAGCAGCCCCCCCGGGTCTAACTATGGCTACACCTTC
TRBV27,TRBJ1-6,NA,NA,CASSLSPRPRGVNSPLHF,TGTGCCAGCAGTTTATCCCCCCGCCCGAGGGGGGTTAATTCACCCCTCCACTTT
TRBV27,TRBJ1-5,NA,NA,CASSLRGGNQPQHF,TGTGCCAGCAGTCTCCGGGGTGGCAATCAGCCCCAGCATTTT
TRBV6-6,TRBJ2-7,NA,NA,CASSYAGTWEGEQYF,TGTGCCAGCAGTTACGCCGGGACATGGGAGGGCGAGCAGTACTTC
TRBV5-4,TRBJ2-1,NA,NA,CASSLAYDPNEQFF,TGTGCCAGCAGCTTGGCGTACGACCCCAATGAGCAGTTCTTC
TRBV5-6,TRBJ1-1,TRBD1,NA,CASSLAGRGDTEAFF,TGTGCCAGCAGCTTGGCCGGCAGGGGGGACACTGAAGCTTTCTTT
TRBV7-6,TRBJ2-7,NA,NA,CASSRGVANEQYF,TGTGCCAGCAGCCGGGGAGTCGCTAACGAGCAGTACTTC
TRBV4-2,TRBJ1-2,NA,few,CASSQGTDSFYGYTF,TGTGCCAGCAGCCAAGGAACAGACAGCTTCTATGGCTACACCTTC